This entry is about one TCR beta chain. This entry belongs to a study of blood T cell repertoires in COVID-19. Study at large: The origin of the acute and convalescent COVID-19 samples was the United States, Italy and Spain. Sample material is recorded as cDNA or gDNA derived from T cells, B-cell-depleted T cells, or PBMCs.

Original methodology: Amplifying reference gene primers gave estimates of nucleated cell counts. Produced via immunoSEQ multiplex PCR; TCRdb's table is partial and in-frame only. The DNA was the basis for D and trimming; V, J and clone size are from that table. The table shows approximately 170,000 clones, with about nine tenths occurring only once. Seattle patient enrollment occurred during active infection, with longitudinal follow-up thereafter. Sequenced: peripheral blood. This sequence originates from a woman aged 55 to 70 with COVID-19, enrolled during active disease.

The CDR3 protein is CASSYSQFTEAFF. The CDR3 nucleotides read TGTGCCAGCAGTTACTCGCAGTTCACTGAAGCTTTCTTT. The chain links TRBV6-5 to TRBJ1-1; no clear D gene. CDR1 is MNHEY and CDR2 is SVGAGI in the germline V gene. V was clipped by 0 bases and J by 4 bases, with 6 bases between them. The CDR3 totals 13 residues.